What follows are 14 T cell receptor beta chains derived from one specimen sequenced in a study of OX40 agonist ivuxolimab in advanced cancers. Profiled with immunoSEQ multiplex PCR; TCRdb holds only in-frame clones, not every one. Here the sample spans tens of thousands of clones, roughly 90% being singletons. The sample was CD4+ or CD8+ T cells sorted from blood, taken in a trial of the OX40 agonist ivuxolimab. All receptors derive from an adult with an advanced solid tumor such as melanoma, head and neck, liver or kidney cancer.

The rearrangement joins TRBV5-5 to TRBJ2-5, with TRBD1 identical over 9 bases. This CDR3 is built from 16 residues. Germline V CDR1 and CDR2: SGHKS, YYEKEE (reference sequence). V shed 4 bases, J shed 2 bases, and the junction held 9 bases outside the gene matches. In DNA form, the CDR3 reads TGTGCCAGCAGCAGAGGACAGGGGTCGCGGCAAGAGACCCAGTACTTC. This sequence encodes CASSRGQGSRQETQYF.

The J gene is TRBJ1-4, the V gene TRBV19, with a weak D call TRBD1 (6 bases). This CDR3 is built from 14 residues. V dropped 3 bases and J dropped 8 bases, with 13 bases sitting between them. Germline-derived CDR1 and CDR2 are LNHDA and SQIVND (reference sequence). The CDR3 DNA reads TGTGCCAGTAGTATTACAGGGACGGTCGAAAAACTGTTTTTT. It specifies CASSITGTVEKLFF.

CDR3 residues: CATRFHQENTEAFF. Here the CDR3 DNA reads TGTGCCACTAGGTTTCATCAGGAGAACACTGAAGCTTTCTTT. The chain has TRBV15 and TRBJ1-1; the D is unclear. V gave up 9 bases and J gave up 1 base, with 15 bases separating them. The germline V gene has CDR1 LNHNV and CDR2 YYDKDF (reference sequence). CDR3 size: 14 residues. Supplemented by reference TRBV15 and TRBJ1-1, the full variable domain reads DAMVIQNPRYQVTQFGKPVTLSCSQTLNHNVMYWYQQKSSQAPKLLFHYYDKDFNNEADTPDNFQSRRPNTSFCFLDIRSPGLGDTAMYLCATRFHQENTEAFFGQGTRLTVV.

The chain has TRBV5-1 and TRBJ2-3; 8 bases line up with TRBD2. V trimming: 1 base; J trimming: 0 bases; junction bases outside the gene matches: 4. The CDR3 is 16 amino acids. Germline CDR1 is SGHRS and CDR2 is YFSETQ. For the CDR3, the DNA is TGCGCCAGCAGCTTGTTGGGACTAGATAGCACAGATACGCAGTATTTT. Encoded protein: CASSLLGLDSTDTQYF.

V usage is TRBV5-5 and J usage is TRBJ2-5; possibly TRBD1 for D (5 bases). The length of the CDR3 is 15 residues. The germline V and J ends were trimmed by 2 bases and 2 bases, with 13 bases remaining between them. Per the germline V gene, CDR1 is SGHKS and CDR2 is YYEKEE (reference sequence). In DNA form, the CDR3 reads TGTGCCAGCAGCTTCAGGCAGGGCGGACAAGAGACCCAGTACTTC. Amino acids: CASSFRQGGQETQYF.

The rearrangement uses TRBV29-1 and TRBJ2-4, with D tentatively TRBD2 (6 bases). The CDR3 spans 19 residues. Germline-derived CDR1 and CDR2 are SQVTM and ANQGSEA. Trimming cost V 1 base and J 8 bases, with 30 bases left between them. The CDR3 DNA reads as TGCAGCGTTGAAGGCCGGGGGAGGTGGTTGACGTTCCCGGGCGACATTCAGTACTTC. This gives the protein CSVEGRGRWLTFPGDIQYF.

The chain uses TRBV20-1 and TRBJ2-3, with D hard to call. Germline CDR1 and CDR2: DFQATT and SNEGSKA (reference sequence). The germline V and J ends were trimmed by 2 bases and 8 bases, with 8 bases remaining between them. This CDR3 spans 11 amino acids. The CDR3 DNA reads as TGCAGTGCTAGATCTGGATCTACGCAGTATTTT. This sequence encodes CSARSGSTQYF.

This chain uses TRBV5-4 with TRBJ1-1; possible D gene TRBD1, 5 bases. The CDR3 contains 16 residues. Trimming shortened V by 3 bases and J by 8 bases, and 23 bases separated the two germline ends. Germline-derived CDR1 and CDR2 are SGHNT and YYREEE (reference sequence). As DNA, the CDR3 is TGTGCCAGCAGCTCAGAAAGTGGGGGTACGTTAGCGGAAGCTTTCTTT. It yields the protein CASSSESGGTLAEAFF.

The chain employs TRBV9 and TRBJ2-1; TRBD2 agrees at 12 bases. V was pared by 2 bases and J by 7 bases, with 4 bases of the junction left unmatched. Germline assignment: CDR1 SGDLS and CDR2 YYNGEE. The CDR3 totals 15 residues. DNA for the CDR3: TGTGCCAGCAGCGTCGGACTAGCGGGGCAGAATGAGCAGTTCTTC. This encodes CASSVGLAGQNEQFF. Complete variable domain (other parts from reference TRBV9 and TRBJ2-1): DSGVTQTPKHLITATGQRVTLRCSPRSGDLSVYWYQQSLDQGLQFLIQYYNGEERAKGNILERFSAQQFPDLHSELNLSSLELGDSALYFCASSVGLAGQNEQFFGPGTRLTVL.

The rearrangement links TRBV6-1 to TRBJ2-3; 7 positions match TRBD2. V lost 3 bases to trimming and J lost 0 bases; unmatched junction nucleotides: 6. The CDR3 is 16 residues long. Germline V CDR1 and CDR2: MNHNS, SASEGT. The CDR3 region is CASSEVQLASTDTQYF. The CDR3 DNA reads TGTGCCAGCAGTGAGGTTCAACTAGCGAGCACAGATACGCAGTATTTT.

J is TRBJ2-1 and V is TRBV6-5; 11 bases fit TRBD2. This CDR3 has 15 amino acids. The junction had 12 bases not matched to a gene; V was cut back by 8 bases and J by 9 bases. CDR1 is MNHEY, CDR2 SVGAGI, per germline. The CDR3 nucleotides are TGTGCCAGCTGGAAGGGACTAGCGGAATTTGGTGAGCAGTTCTTC. Protein sequence: CASWKGLAEFGEQFF.

The chain couples TRBV7-3 to TRBJ2-3, with 7 bases identical to TRBD2. Germline loops: CDR1 SGHTA, CDR2 FQGTGA. With 2 bases clipped from V and 4 bases from J, the junction kept 3 bases outside the gene matches. The CDR3 runs 14 residues. CDR3: CASSLSTSADTQYF. For the CDR3, the DNA is TGTGCCAGCAGCTTATCAACTAGCGCAGATACGCAGTATTTT.

V usage is TRBV6-6 and J usage is TRBJ2-7; 7 nucleotides line up with TRBD2. The V and J ends lost 3 bases and 7 bases, in that order; junction bases with no gene match: 3. This CDR3 is built from 12 residues. Germline CDR1 and CDR2: MNHNY and SVGAGI (reference sequence). The CDR3 nucleotides are TGTGCCAGCAGTTATGAGGGAGGGGAGCAGTACTTC. Its translation is CASSYEGGEQYF.

The chain uses TRBV28 and TRBJ2-3; no clear D gene. V was clipped by 2 bases and J by 3 bases, with 6 bases between them. Germline CDR1 is MDHEN and CDR2 is SYDVKM. This CDR3 spans 13 amino acids. In DNA, the CDR3 is TGTGCCAGCAGTTTAGATGAAACAGATACGCAGTATTTT. Translation gives CASSLDETDTQYF.